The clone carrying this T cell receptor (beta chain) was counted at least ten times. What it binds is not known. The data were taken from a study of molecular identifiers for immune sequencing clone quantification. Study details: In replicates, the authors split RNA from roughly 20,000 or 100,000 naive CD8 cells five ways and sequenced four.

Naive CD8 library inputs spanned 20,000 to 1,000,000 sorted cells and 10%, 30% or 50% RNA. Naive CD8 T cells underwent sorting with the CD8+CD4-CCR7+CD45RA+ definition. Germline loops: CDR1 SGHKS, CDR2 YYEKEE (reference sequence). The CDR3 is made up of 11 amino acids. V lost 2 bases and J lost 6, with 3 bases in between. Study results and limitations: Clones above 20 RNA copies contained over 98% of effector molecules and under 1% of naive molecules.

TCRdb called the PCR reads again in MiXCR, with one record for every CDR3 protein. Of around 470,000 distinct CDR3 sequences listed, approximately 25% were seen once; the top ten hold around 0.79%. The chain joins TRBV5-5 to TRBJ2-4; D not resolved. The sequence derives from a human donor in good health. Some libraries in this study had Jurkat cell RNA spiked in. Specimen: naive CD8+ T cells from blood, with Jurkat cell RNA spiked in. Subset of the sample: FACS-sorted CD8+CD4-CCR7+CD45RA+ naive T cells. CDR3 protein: CASSFGNIQYF. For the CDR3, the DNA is TGTGCCAGCAGCTTCGGAAACATTCAGTACTTC.